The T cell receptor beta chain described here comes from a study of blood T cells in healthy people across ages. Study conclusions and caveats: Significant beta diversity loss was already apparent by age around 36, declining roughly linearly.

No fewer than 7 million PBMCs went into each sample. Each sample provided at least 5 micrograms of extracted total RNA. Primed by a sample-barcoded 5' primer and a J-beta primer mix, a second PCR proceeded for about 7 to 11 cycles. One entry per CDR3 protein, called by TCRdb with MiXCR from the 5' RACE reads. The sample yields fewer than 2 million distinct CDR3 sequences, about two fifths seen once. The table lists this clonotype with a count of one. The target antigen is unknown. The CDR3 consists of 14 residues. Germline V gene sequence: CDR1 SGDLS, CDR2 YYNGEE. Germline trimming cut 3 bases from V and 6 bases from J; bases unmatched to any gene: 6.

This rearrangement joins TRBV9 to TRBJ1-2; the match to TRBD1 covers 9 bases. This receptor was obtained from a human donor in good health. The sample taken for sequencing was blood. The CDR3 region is CASSAQQGANGYTF. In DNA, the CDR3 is TGTGCCAGCAGCGCCCAACAGGGGGCTAATGGCTACACCTTC.